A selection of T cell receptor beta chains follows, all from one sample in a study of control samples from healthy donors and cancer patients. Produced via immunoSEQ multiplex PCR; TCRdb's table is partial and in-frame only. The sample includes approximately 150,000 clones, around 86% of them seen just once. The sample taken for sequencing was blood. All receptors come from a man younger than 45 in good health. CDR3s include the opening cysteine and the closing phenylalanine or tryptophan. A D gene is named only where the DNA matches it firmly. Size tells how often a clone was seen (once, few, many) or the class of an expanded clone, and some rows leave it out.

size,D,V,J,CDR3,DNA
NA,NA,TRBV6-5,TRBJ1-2,CASSLEGEGGYTF,TGTGCCAGCAGTCTGGAGGGGGAGGGTGGCTACACCTTC
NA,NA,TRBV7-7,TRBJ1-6,CASSPSDASSYNSPLHF,TGTGCCAGCAGCCCGTCGGACGCCAGCTCCTATAATTCACCCCTCCACTTT
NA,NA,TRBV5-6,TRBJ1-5,CASSLARGQGPQHF,TGTGCCAGCAGCTTGGCCCGGGGGCAGGGGCCCCAGCATTTT
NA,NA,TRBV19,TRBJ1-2,CASSPMGGLYGYTF,TGTGCCAGTAGCCCCATGGGGGGGCTCTATGGCTACACCTTC
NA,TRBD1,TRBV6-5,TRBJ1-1,CADRQGSNTEAFF,TGTGCCGACCGACAGGGATCGAACACTGAAGCTTTCTTT
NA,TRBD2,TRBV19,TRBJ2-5,CASSGTSGGETQYF,TGTGCCAGTAGTGGGACTAGCGGGGGAGAGACCCAGTACTTC
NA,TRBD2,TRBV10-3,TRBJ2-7,CAISGKRDSYEQYF,TGTGCCATCAGTGGAAAGCGGGACTCCTACGAGCAGTACTTC
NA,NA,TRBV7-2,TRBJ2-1,CASSERWAGGYNEQFF,TGTGCCAGCAGCGAGCGTTGGGCGGGTGGGTACAATGAGCAGTTCTTC
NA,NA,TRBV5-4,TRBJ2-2,CASSGGGTRGTGELFF,TGTGCCAGCAGCGGGGGCGGGACCAGGGGCACCGGGGAGCTGTTTTTT
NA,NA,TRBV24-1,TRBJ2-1,CATSGLRADLYNEQFF,TGTGCCACCAGTGGGTTACGGGCAGATCTTTACAATGAGCAGTTCTTC
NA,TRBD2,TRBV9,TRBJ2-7,CASSEFSTGGRDEQYF,TGTGCCAGCAGCGAGTTCTCCACGGGGGGGCGCGACGAGCAGTACTTC
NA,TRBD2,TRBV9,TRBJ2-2,CASCCGRDTGELFF,TGTGCCAGTTGTTGCGGGAGGGACACCGGGGAGCTGTTTTTT
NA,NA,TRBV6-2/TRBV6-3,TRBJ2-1,CASSYGSSNNEQFF,TGTGCCAGCAGTTACGGGTCCTCTAACAATGAGCAGTTCTTC
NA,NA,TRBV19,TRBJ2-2,CASTTAEGQLFF,TGTGCCAGTACCACAGCGGAGGGGCAGCTGTTTTTT
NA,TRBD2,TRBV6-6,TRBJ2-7,CASSRGTSGSFEQYF,TGTGCCAGCAGCCGGGGGACTAGCGGGAGTTTCGAGCAGTACTTC
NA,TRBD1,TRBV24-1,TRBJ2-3,CATSDTGTDPLTDTQYF,TGTGCCACCAGTGACACCGGGACAGACCCCCTCACAGATACGCAGTATTTT
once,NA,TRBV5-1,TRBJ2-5,CASSSDMEETQYF,TGCGCCAGCAGCTCCGACATGGAGGAGACCCAGTACTTC
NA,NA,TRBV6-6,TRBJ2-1,CASSPLLGARGRRSGYNEQFF,TGTGCCAGCAGTCCTCTGTTGGGGGCGAGGGGCCGGCGGTCAGGCTACAATGAGCAGTTCTTC
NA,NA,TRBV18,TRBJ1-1,CASSMDGQMNTEAFF,TGTGCCAGCTCAATGGACGGACAGATGAACACTGAAGCTTTCTTT
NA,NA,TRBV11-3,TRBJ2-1,CASSDRRTRTTKQFF,TGTGCCAGCAGCGATCGTAGGACCAGAACGACTAAGCAGTTCTTC
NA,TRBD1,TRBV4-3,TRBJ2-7,CASSPNRGFSYEQYF,TGCGCCAGCAGCCCTAACAGGGGGTTCTCCTACGAGCAGTACTTC
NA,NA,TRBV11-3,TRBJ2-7,CASSFWLYEQYF,TGTGCCAGCAGCTTTTGGCTCTACGAGCAGTACTTC
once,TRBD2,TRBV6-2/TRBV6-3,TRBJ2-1,CASSYRASGGPNEQFF,TGTGCCAGCAGTTACAGGGCTAGCGGGGGGCCCAATGAGCAGTTCTTC
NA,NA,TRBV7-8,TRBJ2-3,CASSLDPPGHRSDTQYF,TGTGCCAGCAGCTTAGACCCCCCGGGACACAGGTCCGATACGCAGTATTTT
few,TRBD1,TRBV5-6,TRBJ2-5,CASSQRDRGTQYF,TGTGCCAGCAGCCAAAGGGACAGGGGGACCCAGTACTTC
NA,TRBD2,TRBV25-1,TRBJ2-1,CASSESGGSSYNEQFF,TGTGCCAGCAGTGAATCAGGCGGGAGCTCCTACAATGAGCAGTTCTTC
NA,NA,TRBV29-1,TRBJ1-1,CSVGWGTEAFF,TGCAGCGTTGGGTGGGGGACTGAAGCTTTCTTT
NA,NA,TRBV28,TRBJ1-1,CASSLIGGGTEAFF,TGTGCCAGCAGTTTAATAGGGGGGGGAACTGAAGCTTTCTTT
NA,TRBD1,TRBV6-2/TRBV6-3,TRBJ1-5,CASSYTTGGASNQPQHF,TGTGCCAGCAGTTACACTACAGGGGGCGCGAGCAATCAGCCCCAGCATTTT
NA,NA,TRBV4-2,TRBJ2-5,CASSQLPGTSQETQYF,TGTGCCAGCAGCCAACTACCCGGGACAAGTCAAGAGACCCAGTACTTC
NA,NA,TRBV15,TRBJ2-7,CATSSSRSAYEQYF,TGTGCCACCAGCAGTTCCAGGTCGGCCTACGAGCAGTACTTC
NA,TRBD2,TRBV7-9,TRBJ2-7,CASSSGTSGPYEQYF,TGTGCCAGCAGCTCGGGGACTAGCGGTCCCTACGAGCAGTACTTC